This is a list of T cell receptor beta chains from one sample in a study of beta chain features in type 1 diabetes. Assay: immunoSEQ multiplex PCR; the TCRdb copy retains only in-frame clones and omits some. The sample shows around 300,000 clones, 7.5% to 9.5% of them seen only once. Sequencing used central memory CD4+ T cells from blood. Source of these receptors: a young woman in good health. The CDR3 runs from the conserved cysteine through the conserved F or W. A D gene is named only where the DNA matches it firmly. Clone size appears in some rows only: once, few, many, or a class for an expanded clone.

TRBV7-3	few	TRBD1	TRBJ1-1	TGTGCCAGCAGCCCGAACAGGGGGGTGACTGAAGCTTTCTTT	CASSPNRGVTEAFF
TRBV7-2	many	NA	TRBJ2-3	TGTGCCAGCAGCTTACGGGCAGATACGCAGTATTTT	CASSLRADTQYF
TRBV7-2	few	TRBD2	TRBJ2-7	TGTGCCAGCAGCGCGCGACTAGCGGGGGCTCCCGAGCAGTACTTC	CASSARLAGAPEQYF
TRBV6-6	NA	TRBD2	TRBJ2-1	TGTGCCAGCAGCTACGGACTAGCGGGAGGTCGGAATGAGCAGTTCTTC	CASSYGLAGGRNEQFF
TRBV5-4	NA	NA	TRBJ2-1	TGTGCCAGCAGCCCCGGCGGGGCGTACTCCTACAATGAGCAGTTCTTC	CASSPGGAYSYNEQFF
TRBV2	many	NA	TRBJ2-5	TGTGCCAGCAGTGAACTAACAGACCAAGAGACCCAGTACTTC	CASSELTDQETQYF
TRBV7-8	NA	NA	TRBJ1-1	TGTGCCAGCAGCTTAGTGCGGGTAGCAGGGGATACTGAAGCTTTCTTT	CASSLVRVAGDTEAFF
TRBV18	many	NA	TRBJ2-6	TGTGCCAGCTCACCGGCAGTGGCTGGGGCCAACGTCCTGACTTTC	CASSPAVAGANVLTF
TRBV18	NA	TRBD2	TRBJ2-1	TGTGCCAGCTCACCTCCACTAGCGGGACGGTACAATGAGCAGTTCTTC	CASSPPLAGRYNEQFF
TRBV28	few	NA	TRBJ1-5	TGTGCCAGCAGTACCTCCCTCTATCAGCCCCAGCATTTT	CASSTSLYQPQHF
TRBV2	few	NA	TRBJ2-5	TGTGCCAGCAGTGAGCGGATGGAGACCCAGTACTTC	CASSERMETQYF
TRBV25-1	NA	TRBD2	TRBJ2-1	TGTGCCAGCAGTGAATCTGCGGGAGAGGGAAATGAGCAGTTCTTC	CASSESAGEGNEQFF
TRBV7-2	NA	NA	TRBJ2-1	TGTGCCAGCAGCCCGCGGTCCCCCTACAATGAGCAGTTCTTC	CASSPRSPYNEQFF
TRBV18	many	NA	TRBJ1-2	TGTGCCAGCTCACCGGACGGTAACTATGGCTACACCTTC	CASSPDGNYGYTF
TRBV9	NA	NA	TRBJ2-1	TGTGCCAGCAGCGTAGGGCGCTATTACAATGAGCAGTTCTTC	CASSVGRYYNEQFF
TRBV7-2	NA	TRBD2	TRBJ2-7	TGTGCCAGCAGCTTTGGACTAGCGGGAGGGCATGAGTACTTC	CASSFGLAGGHEYF
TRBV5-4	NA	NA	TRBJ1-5	TGTGCCAGCAGCTTAGGGGCAGGGGATCAGCCCCAGCATTTT	CASSLGAGDQPQHF
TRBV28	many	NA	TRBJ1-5	TGTGCCAGCAGTTTAGGAGGAGTTGGTCAGCCCCAGCATTTT	CASSLGGVGQPQHF
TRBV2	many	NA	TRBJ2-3	TGTGCCAGCAGGCGGGAAACACGAGTCGCGGATACGCAGTATTTT	CASRRETRVADTQYF
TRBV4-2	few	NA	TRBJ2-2	TGTGCCAGCAGCCAAGGGACCCTGAGGATCCCCGGGGAGCTGTTTTTT	CASSQGTLRIPGELFF
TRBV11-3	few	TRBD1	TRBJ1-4	TGTGCCAGCAGCTCGGGTCAGGGGGTAAAGGAAAAACTGTTTTTT	CASSSGQGVKEKLFF
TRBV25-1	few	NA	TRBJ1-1	TGTGCCAGCAGTGGAAGCCATCCCCTCATGAACACTGAAGCTTTCTTT	CASSGSHPLMNTEAFF
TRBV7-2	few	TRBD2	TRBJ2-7	TGTGCCAGCAGCTTAGCGGGCAGCGGGAGATCCAAGGACTCCTACGAGCAGTACTTC	CASSLAGSGRSKDSYEQYF
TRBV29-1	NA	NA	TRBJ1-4	TGCAGTGGTGGGGATGAAAAACTGTTTTTT	CSGGDEKLFF
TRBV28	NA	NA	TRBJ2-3	TGTGCCAGCAGTTTTCATGAGACGCAGTATTTT	CASSFHETQYF
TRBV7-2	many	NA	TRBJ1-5	TGTGCCAGCAGCTTAGAGGGGGATCAGCCCCAGCATTTT	CASSLEGDQPQHF
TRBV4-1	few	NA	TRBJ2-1	TGCGCCAGCAGTCCCCGGGGGACTGAGCAGTTCTTC	CASSPRGTEQFF
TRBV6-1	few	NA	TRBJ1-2	TGTGCCAGCAGTGAAGTTGGACCTGACTATGGCTACACCTTC	CASSEVGPDYGYTF
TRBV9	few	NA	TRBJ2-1	TGTGCCAGCAGCGTCGATGCAGGCCTCCCCTACAATGAGCAGTTCTTC	CASSVDAGLPYNEQFF
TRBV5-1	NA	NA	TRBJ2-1	TGCGCCAGCAGCTTGGGAAGCTACAATGAGCAGTTCTTC	CASSLGSYNEQFF
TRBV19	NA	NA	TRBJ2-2	TGTGCCAGTAGTCTTTCCGGGGACACCGGGGAGCTGTTTTTT	CASSLSGDTGELFF
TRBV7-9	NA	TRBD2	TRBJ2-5	TGCGCCAGCAGCCCGTTCCGGGCGGGAGGGCAAGAGACCCAGTACTTC	CASSPFRAGGQETQYF
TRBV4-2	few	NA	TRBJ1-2	TGTGCCAGCAGCCAAGATTCGGTGGAAGCTTCTAACTATGGCTACACCTTC	CASSQDSVEASNYGYTF
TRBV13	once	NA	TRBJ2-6	TGTGCCAGCAGCTTTATAAGGCGCGGGGCTGGGGCCAACGTCCTGACTTTC	CASSFIRRGAGANVLTF
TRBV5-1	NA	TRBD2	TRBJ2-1	TGCGCCAGCAGCTTGGAAACCGGGACTAGCGGGACTTCCTACAATGAGCAGTTCTTC	CASSLETGTSGTSYNEQFF
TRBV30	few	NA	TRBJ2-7	TGTGCCTGGAGTTCTGGTGGATCCTACGAGCAGTACTTC	CAWSSGGSYEQYF
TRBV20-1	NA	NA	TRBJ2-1	TGCAGTGCGGAGCGGTATGAGCAGTTCTTC	CSAERYEQFF
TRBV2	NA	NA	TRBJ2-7	TGTGCCAGCAGGCATGCTCCGGGACAAGGGGGTTCCTACGAGCAGTACTTC	CASRHAPGQGGSYEQYF
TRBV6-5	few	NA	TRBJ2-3	TGTGCCAGCAGACCGGACGGCACAGATACGCAGTATTTT	CASRPDGTDTQYF
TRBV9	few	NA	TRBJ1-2	TGTGCCAGCAGCGTAGGGAGAGGGACGGCGGGCTATGGCTACACCTTC	CASSVGRGTAGYGYTF
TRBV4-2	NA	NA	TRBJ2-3	TGTGCCAGCAGCCAAGAGGGTGGGCGGGGCACAGATACGCAGTATTTT	CASSQEGGRGTDTQYF
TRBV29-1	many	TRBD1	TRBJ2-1	TGCAGCGCCGGTGTGACAGGGGTGTTTTACAATGAGCAGTTCTTC	CSAGVTGVFYNEQFF
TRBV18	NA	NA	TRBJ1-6	TGTGCCAGCTCACCACAGGAACGGGTATATAATTCACCCCTCCACTTT	CASSPQERVYNSPLHF
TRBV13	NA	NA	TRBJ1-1	TGTGCCAGCAGCTTAGGGCCGGGGGTGTCCGCTTTCTTT	CASSLGPGVSAFF
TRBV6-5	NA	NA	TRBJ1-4	TGTGCCAGCAGTTACTCGTTTTCCGAAAAACTGTTTTTT	CASSYSFSEKLFF
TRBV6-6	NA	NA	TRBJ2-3	TGTGCCAGCAGTTACGCTTGGGTCACAGATACGCAGTATTTT	CASSYAWVTDTQYF
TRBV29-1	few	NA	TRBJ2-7	TGCAGCGTTGGGGGCCAAGGATACGAGCAGTACTTC	CSVGGQGYEQYF
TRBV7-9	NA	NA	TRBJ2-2	TGTGCCAGCAGCTTAGAAGGCGGGACCGGGGAGCTGTTTTTT	CASSLEGGTGELFF
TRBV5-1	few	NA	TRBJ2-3	TGCGCCAGCAGCTTGACGTACCCCACAGATACGCAGTATTTT	CASSLTYPTDTQYF
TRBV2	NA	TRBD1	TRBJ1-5	TGTGCCAGCAAGCGACAGGGAAGCAATCAGCCCCAGCATTTT	CASKRQGSNQPQHF
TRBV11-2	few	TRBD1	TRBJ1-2	TGTGCCAGCAGCCCGACCTGGGACAGTAACTATGGCTACACCTTC	CASSPTWDSNYGYTF
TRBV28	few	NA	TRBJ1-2	TGTGCCAGCAGTTTAGAACACTCTAACTATGGCTACACCTTC	CASSLEHSNYGYTF
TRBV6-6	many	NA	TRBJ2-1	TGTGCCAGCAGGCAGGGGCCCTACAATGAGCAGTTCTTC	CASRQGPYNEQFF